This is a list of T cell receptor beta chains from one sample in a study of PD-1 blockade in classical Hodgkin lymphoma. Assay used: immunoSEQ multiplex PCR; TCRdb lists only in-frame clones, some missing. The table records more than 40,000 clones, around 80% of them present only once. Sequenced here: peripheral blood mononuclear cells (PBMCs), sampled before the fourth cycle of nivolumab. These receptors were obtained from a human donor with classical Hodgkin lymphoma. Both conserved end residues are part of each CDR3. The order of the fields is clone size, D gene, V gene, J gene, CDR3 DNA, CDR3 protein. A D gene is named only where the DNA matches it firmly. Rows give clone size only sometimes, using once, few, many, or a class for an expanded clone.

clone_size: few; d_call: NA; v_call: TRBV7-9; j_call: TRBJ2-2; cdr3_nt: TGTGCCAGCAGCTTAGTTGGGAACACCGGGGAGCTGTTTTTT; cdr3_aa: CASSLVGNTGELFF
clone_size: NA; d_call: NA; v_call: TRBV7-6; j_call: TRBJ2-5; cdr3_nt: TGTGCCAGCAGCCTCATGGACAGCCAAGAGACCCAGTACTTC; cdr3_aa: CASSLMDSQETQYF
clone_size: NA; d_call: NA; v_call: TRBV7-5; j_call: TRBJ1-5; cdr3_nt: TGTGCCAGAAGCTTAACCCGACAGGATTATAGCAATCAGCCCCAGCATTTT; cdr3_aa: CARSLTRQDYSNQPQHF
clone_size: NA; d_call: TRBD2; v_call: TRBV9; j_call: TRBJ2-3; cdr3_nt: TGTGCCAGCAGCGTAAGCGGGGGCCGGGGCACAGATACGCAGTATTTT; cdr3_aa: CASSVSGGRGTDTQYF
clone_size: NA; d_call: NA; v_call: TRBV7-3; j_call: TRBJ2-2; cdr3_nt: TGTGCCAGCTCATCAGGGGCGAACACCGGGGAGCTGTTTTTT; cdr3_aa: CASSSGANTGELFF
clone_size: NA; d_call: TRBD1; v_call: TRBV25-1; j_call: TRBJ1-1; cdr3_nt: TGTGCCAGCAGTTTTCCGGGACAGGGAAGGACTGAAGCTTTCTTT; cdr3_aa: CASSFPGQGRTEAFF
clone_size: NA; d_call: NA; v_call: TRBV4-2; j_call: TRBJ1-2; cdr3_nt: TGTGCCAGCAGCCTAAAGAGGCCCTATTCCGACTATGGCTACACCTTC; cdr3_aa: CASSLKRPYSDYGYTF
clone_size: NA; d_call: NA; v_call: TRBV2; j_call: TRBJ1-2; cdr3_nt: TGTGCCAGCAGGGCAGGGAGGAACTATGGCTACACCTTC; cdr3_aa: CASRAGRNYGYTF
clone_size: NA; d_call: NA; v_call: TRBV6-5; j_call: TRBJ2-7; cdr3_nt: TGTGCCAGCCGTCGGGGGTCGGGGACTTACGAGCAATACTTC; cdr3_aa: CASRRGSGTYEQYF
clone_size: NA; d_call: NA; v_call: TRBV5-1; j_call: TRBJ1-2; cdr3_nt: TGCGCCAGCAGGGACGGACGTTACGGCTACACCTTC; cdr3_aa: CASRDGRYGYTF